This TCR beta chain stems from a study of shared clonotypes between healthy human individuals. Broader study findings: Generation probabilities were higher for clonotypes shared across all four sorted-subset donors than for unshared ones.

Germline CDR1 SGHRS, CDR2 YFSETQ. Trimming pared 0 bases from V and 4 bases from J, leaving 5 bases between. The CDR3 is 13 amino acids. Using immunoSEQ multiplex PCR, the repertoire was profiled, and TCRdb retains in-frame clones only, with some absent. Here the sample spans some 580,000 clones, 95% to 98% being singletons. Terminally differentiated effector memory CD45RA+ cells were excluded from the naive CD8 cells, which were CD45RO-negative and positively selected for CCR7. This clone was observed a single time. Its antigen is not identified. The sample holds other DNA sequences that translate to the same CDR3.

The TCR originated in a man under 40 in good health. The specimen sequenced was naive CD8+ T cells sorted from blood. The V call is TRBV5-1, the J call TRBJ2-1; D gene uncertain. In DNA, the CDR3 is TGCGCCAGCAGCTTGGGAGCGTACAATGAGCAGTTCTTC. This codes for CASSLGAYNEQFF.